This T cell receptor (beta chain) was found in a study of blood T cell repertoires in COVID-19. The data were produced by immunoSEQ multiplex PCR, yet TCRdb's version contains in-frame clones alone and is incomplete. The data contain about half a million clones, approximately 91% of them singletons. There are 14 residues in the CDR3. Looked up from germline, CDR1 is MDHEN and CDR2 is SYDVKM. V was trimmed by 5 bases and J by 6 bases, leaving 16 bases between them. The sequencing input was PBMCs or T cells enriched from blood (not recorded which). This TCR came from a woman aged 60-70 years who had recovered from COVID-19. The chain links TRBV28 to TRBJ1-1; the D gene is possibly TRBD1 (6 bases). CDR3 nucleotide sequence: TGTGCCAGCAGTCCCGGGACACTGGGCCCTGAAGCTTTCTTT. It encodes CASSPGTLGPEAFF.